These 10 T cell receptor beta chains came from one sample sequenced in a study of cytomegalovirus exposure and HLA in healthy donors. Vbeta (60) and Jbeta (13) primers were used in the PCR. Profiled with immunoSEQ multiplex PCR; TCRdb holds only in-frame clones, not every one. The table for this sample gives approximately 30,000 clones. Specimen: PBMCs. The receptors derive from a woman in her thirties or forties in good health and CMV-seropositive.

The chain uses TRBV10-2 and TRBJ2-1, with TRBD2 matching 11 bases. V shed 7 bases and J 5 bases; nucleotides not matched to a gene: 7. The germline gives CDR1 WSHSY, CDR2 SAAADI. CDR3 length: 15 residues. This chain's CDR3 is CASKVGLAVDNEQFF. The CDR3 DNA follows: TGCGCCAGCAAGGTGGGACTAGCGGTAGACAATGAGCAGTTCTTC.

The chain has TRBV5-1 and TRBJ2-7; possible D gene TRBD2, 6 bases. This CDR3 contains 14 residues. CDR1 and CDR2 from the germline V gene are SGHRS and YFSETQ. Trimming removed 1 base at V and 3 bases at J, with 11 bases between. CDR3 in DNA: TGCGCCAGCAGCTTGACGGGACTCAACTACGAGCAGTACTTC. It is translated as CASSLTGLNYEQYF.

The V call is TRBV28, the J call TRBJ2-7, with 10 bases that match TRBD2. Germline V gene sequence: CDR1 MDHEN, CDR2 SYDVKM. The CDR3 has 14 amino acids. The junction had 6 bases not matched to a gene; V was cut back by 6 bases and J by 4 bases. DNA for the CDR3: TGTGCCAGCAGCCGTAGCGGGAGGATATACGAGCAGTACTTC. Translated, it gives CASSRSGRIYEQYF.

V usage is TRBV6-1 and J usage is TRBJ2-7; 14 bases line up with TRBD2. The V segment lost 3 bases and the J segment 4 bases; nucleotides outside the gene matches: 2. Germline assignment: CDR1 MNHNS and CDR2 SASEGT. The CDR3 is 15 amino acids. CDR3 coding DNA: TGTGCCAGCAGTGAGGGACTAGCGGGAGTGTACGAGCAGTACTTC. Its protein product is CASSEGLAGVYEQYF.

The rearrangement links TRBV7-6 to TRBJ1-2; weak D call: TRBD1 (5 bases). CDR1 SGHVS and CDR2 FNYEAQ come from the germline V gene. V lost 1 base and J lost 4, with 7 bases in between. The CDR3 covers 13 residues. DNA of the CDR3: TGTGCCAGCAGCTTAGGGGGCTCCTATGGCTACACCTTC. This translates into CASSLGGSYGYTF. Together with reference TRBV7-6 and TRBJ1-2, the CDR3 gives the full variable domain: GAGVSQSPRYKVTKRGQDVALRCDPISGHVSLYWYRQALGQGPEFLTYFNYEAQQDKSGLPNDRFSAERPEGSISTLTIQRTEQRDSAMYRCASSLGGSYGYTFGSGTRLTVV.

The CDR3 sequence: CASLGGNNEQFF. DNA of the CDR3: TGCGCCAGCCTGGGGGGGAACAATGAGCAGTTCTTC. The chain is built from TRBV5-1 and TRBJ2-1; 7 nucleotides align to TRBD2. Germline values: CDR1 SGHRS, CDR2 YFSETQ. The J segment lost 5 bases and the V segment lost 7 bases, leaving 3 bases of the junction unmatched. The CDR3 extends over 12 amino acids.

The chain couples TRBV5-4 to TRBJ2-6, with 9 bases aligning to TRBD1. This CDR3 is 19 amino acids long. Germline lookup yields CDR1 SGHNT and CDR2 YYREEE (reference sequence). The V gene end was trimmed by 1 base and the J gene end by 2 bases; junction bases not matched to a gene: 10. The CDR3 DNA reads TGTGCCAGCAGCTTGAAAGGACAGGGGATTCTCGCTGGGGCCAACGTCCTGACTTTC. Translation gives CASSLKGQGILAGANVLTF.

The J gene is TRBJ1-5, the V gene TRBV6-4, with D possibly matching TRBD1 (6 bases). V was pared by 2 bases and J by 5 bases, with 22 bases between. The CDR3 covers 18 residues. Germline V CDR1 and CDR2: MRHNA, SNTAGT. Here the CDR3 reads CASSDRSGAGVNHQPQHF. Here the CDR3 DNA reads TGTGCCAGCAGTGACAGATCAGGGGCCGGGGTAAATCATCAGCCCCAGCATTTT.

In nucleotides, the CDR3 is TGTGCCAGCAGCTTAGGGTTGCGGGACGTTCAGTACTTC. Translating it yields CASSLGLRDVQYF. This chain uses TRBV7-2 with TRBJ2-4; TRBD2 might be the D (6 bases). V gave up 1 base and J gave up 11 bases, with 12 bases separating them. The CDR3 covers 13 residues. In germline, CDR1 is SGHTA, CDR2 FQGNSA.

The chain couples TRBV18 to TRBJ1-1, with D uncertain. Trimming left V 3 bases short and J 3 bases short, with 20 bases between. The CDR3 is 17 residues long. Germline V lookup: CDR1 KGHSH, CDR2 LQKENI. CDR3 sequence (DNA): TGTGCCAGCTCACCGCGGGCGGCGTCCTTCGGGGACACTGAAGCTTTCTTT. Translation gives CASSPRAASFGDTEAFF.